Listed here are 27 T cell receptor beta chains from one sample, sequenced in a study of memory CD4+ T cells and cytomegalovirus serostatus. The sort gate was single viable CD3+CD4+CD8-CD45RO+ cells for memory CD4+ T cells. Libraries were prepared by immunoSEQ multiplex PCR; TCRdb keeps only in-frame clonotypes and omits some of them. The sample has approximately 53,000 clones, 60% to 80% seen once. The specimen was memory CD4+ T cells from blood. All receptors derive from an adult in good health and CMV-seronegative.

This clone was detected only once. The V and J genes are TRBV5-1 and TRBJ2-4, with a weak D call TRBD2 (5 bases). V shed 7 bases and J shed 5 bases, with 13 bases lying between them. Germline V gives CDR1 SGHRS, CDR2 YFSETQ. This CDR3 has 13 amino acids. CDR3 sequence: CASGEGSQNIQYF. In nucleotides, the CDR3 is TGCGCCAGCGGAGAGGGAAGCCAAAACATTCAGTACTTC. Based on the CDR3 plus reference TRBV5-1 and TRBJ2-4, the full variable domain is KAGVTQTPRYLIKTRGQQVTLSCSPISGHRSVSWYQQTPGQGLQFLFEYFSETQRNKGNFPGRFSGRQFSNSRSEMNVSTLELGDSALYLCASGEGSQNIQYFGAGTRLSVL.

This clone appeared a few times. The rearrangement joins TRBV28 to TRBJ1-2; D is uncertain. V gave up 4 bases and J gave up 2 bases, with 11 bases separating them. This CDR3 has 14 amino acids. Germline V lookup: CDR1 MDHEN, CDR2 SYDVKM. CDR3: CASSSPSQNYGYTF. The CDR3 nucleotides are TGTGCCAGCAGTTCCCCCAGTCAAAACTATGGCTACACCTTC.

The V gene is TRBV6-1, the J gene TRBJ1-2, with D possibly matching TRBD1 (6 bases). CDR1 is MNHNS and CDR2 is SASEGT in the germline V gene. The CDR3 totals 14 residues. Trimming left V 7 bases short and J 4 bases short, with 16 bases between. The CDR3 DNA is TGTGCCAGCATCGAGACAGGCCGAATCTATGGCTACACCTTC. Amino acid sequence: CASIETGRIYGYTF.

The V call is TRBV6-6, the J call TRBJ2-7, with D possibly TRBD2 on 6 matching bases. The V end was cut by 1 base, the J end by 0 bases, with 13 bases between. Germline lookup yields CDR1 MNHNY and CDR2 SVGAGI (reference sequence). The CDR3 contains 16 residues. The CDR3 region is CASSYFSGSHSYEQYF. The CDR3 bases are TGTGCCAGCAGTTACTTTAGCGGCAGTCACTCCTACGAGCAGTACTTC.

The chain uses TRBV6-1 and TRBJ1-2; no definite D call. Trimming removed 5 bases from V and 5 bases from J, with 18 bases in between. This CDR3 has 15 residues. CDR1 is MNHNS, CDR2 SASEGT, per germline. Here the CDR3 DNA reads TGTGCCAGCAGTAGCCGGCAGTCCCTACGTTATGGCTACACCTTC. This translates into CASSSRQSLRYGYTF.

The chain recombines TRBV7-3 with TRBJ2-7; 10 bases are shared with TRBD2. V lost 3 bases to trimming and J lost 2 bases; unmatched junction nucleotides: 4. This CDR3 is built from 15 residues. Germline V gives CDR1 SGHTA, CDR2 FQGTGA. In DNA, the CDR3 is TGTGCCAGCAGCTTTGGAGCGGGAGGGCCCTACGAGCAGTACTTC. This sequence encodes CASSFGAGGPYEQYF.

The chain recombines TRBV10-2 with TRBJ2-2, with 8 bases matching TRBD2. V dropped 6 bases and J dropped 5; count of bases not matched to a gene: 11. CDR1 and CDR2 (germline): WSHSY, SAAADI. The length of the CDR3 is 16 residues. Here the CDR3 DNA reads TGCGCCAGCAGAAGGCGAGCGGGAGAGACGACCGGGGAGCTGTTTTTT. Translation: CASRRRAGETTGELFF.

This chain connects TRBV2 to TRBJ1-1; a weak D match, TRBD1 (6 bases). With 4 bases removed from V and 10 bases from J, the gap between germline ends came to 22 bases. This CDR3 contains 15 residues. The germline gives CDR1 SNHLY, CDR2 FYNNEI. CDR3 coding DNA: TGTGCCAGCAGTGGGGGGCCGGGGGGTGTACGGCGAGCTTTCTTT. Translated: CASSGGPGGVRRAFF.

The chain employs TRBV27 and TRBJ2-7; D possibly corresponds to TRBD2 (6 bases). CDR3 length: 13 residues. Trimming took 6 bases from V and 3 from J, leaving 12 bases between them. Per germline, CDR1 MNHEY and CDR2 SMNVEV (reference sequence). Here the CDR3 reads CASRRPGVYEQYF. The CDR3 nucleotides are TGTGCCAGCAGGCGTCCGGGGGTCTACGAGCAGTACTTC.

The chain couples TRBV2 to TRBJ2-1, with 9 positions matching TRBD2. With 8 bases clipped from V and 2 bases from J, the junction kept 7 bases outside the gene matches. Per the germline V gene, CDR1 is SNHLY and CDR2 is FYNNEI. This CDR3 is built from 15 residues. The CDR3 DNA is TGTGCCAGCGGACGACTAGCGGTTCCCTACAATGAGCAGTTCTTC. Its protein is CASGRLAVPYNEQFF.

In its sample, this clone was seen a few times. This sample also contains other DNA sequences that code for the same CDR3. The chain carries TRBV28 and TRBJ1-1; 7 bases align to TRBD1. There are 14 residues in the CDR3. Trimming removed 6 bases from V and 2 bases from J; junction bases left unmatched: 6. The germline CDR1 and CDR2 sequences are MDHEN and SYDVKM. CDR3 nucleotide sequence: TGTGCCAGCAGCCCGGGACAGCCAAACACTGAAGCTTTCTTT. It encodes CASSPGQPNTEAFF. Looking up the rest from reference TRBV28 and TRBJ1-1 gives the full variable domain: DVKVTQSSRYLVKRTGEKVFLECVQDMDHENMFWYRQDPGLGLRLIYFSYDVKMKEKGDIPEGYSVSREKKERFSLILESASTNQTSMYLCASSPGQPNTEAFFGQGTRLTVV.

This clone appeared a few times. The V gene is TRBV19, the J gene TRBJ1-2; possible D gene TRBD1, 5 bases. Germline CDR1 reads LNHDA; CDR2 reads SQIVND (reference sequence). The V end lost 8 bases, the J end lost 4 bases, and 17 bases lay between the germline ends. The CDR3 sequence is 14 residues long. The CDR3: CASRNAWQGYGYTF. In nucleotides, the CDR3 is TGTGCCAGTCGAAATGCATGGCAGGGCTATGGCTACACCTTC.

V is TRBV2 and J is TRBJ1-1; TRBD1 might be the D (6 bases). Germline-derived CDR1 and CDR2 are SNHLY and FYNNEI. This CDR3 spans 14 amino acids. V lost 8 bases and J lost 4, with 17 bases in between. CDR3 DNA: TGTGCCAGCGGGTGGGACACCCTAGGCACTGAAGCTTTCTTT. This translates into CASGWDTLGTEAFF.

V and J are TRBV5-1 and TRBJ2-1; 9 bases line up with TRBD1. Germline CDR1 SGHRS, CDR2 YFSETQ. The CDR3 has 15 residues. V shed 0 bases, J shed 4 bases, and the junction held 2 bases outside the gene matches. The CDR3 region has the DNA TGCGCCAGCAGCTTGGACGGGACAGGGTACAATGAGCAGTTCTTC. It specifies CASSLDGTGYNEQFF.

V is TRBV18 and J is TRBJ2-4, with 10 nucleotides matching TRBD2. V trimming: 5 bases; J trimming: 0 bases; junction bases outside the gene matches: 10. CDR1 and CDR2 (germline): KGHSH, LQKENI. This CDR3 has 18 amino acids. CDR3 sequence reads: CASSIQGTSVKAKNIQYF. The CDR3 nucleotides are TGTGCCAGCTCAATCCAAGGGACTAGCGTAAAAGCCAAAAACATTCAGTACTTC.

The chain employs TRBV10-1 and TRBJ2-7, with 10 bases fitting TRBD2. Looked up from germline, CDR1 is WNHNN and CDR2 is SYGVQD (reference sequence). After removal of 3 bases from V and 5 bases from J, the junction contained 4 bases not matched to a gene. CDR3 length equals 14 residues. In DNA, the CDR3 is TGCGCCAGCAGTGAAGTAGCGGGAGGCCACGAGCAGTACTTC. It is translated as CASSEVAGGHEQYF.

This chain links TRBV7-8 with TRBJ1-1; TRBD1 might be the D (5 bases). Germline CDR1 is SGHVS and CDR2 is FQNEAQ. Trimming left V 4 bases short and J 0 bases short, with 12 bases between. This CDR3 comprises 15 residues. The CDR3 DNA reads TGTGCCAGCAGCTCGGGACGGAACATGAACACTGAAGCTTTCTTT. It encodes CASSSGRNMNTEAFF.

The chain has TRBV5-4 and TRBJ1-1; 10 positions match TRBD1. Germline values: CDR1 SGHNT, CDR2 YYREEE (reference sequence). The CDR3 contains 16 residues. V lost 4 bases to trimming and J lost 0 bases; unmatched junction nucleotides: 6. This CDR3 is CASSPSGQGMNTEAFF. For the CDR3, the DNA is TGTGCCAGCAGCCCCTCGGGACAGGGGATGAACACTGAAGCTTTCTTT.

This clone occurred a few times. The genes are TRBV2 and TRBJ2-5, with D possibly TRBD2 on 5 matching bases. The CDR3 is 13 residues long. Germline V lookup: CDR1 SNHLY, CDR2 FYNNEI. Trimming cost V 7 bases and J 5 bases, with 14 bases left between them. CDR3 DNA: TGTGCCAGCAAGACTACCAACTGGGAGACCCAGTACTTC. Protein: CASKTTNWETQYF.

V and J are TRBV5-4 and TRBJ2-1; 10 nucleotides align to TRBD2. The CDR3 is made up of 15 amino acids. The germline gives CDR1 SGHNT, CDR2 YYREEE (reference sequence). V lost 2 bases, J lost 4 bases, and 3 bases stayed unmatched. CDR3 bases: TGTGCCAGCAGCTTAGCGGGAGGGAAATACAATGAGCAGTTCTTC. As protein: CASSLAGGKYNEQFF.

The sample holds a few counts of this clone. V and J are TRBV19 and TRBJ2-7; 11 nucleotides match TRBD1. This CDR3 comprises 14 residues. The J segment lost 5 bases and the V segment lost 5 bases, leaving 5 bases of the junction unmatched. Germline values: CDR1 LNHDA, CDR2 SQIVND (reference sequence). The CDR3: CASSDRGQGDEQYF. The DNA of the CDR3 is TGTGCCAGTAGTGACCGGGGACAGGGGGACGAGCAGTACTTC.

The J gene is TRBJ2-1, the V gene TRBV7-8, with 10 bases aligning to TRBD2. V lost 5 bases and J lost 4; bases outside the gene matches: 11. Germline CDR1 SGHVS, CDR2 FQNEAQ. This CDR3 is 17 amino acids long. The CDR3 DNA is TGTGCCAGCAGCCTACCAGGCGGACTAGCGGCGTACAATGAGCAGTTCTTC. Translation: CASSLPGGLAAYNEQFF.

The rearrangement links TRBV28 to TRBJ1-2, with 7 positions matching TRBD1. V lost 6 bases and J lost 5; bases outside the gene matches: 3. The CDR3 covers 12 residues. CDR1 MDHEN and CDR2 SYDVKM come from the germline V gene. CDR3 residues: CASSQGEYGYTF. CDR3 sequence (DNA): TGTGCCAGCAGCCAGGGGGAGTATGGCTACACCTTC.

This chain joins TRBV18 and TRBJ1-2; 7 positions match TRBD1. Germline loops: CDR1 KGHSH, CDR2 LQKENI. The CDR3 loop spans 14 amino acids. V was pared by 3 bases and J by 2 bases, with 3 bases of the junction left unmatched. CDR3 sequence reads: CASSPTTGNYGYTF. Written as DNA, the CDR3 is TGTGCCAGCTCACCTACGACAGGGAACTATGGCTACACCTTC.

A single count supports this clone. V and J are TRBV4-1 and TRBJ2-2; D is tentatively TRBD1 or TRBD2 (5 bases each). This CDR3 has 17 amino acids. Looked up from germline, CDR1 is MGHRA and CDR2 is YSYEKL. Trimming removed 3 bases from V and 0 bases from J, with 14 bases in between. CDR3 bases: TGCGCCAGCAGCCACCGGAAGGGACCATCGAACACCGGGGAGCTGTTTTTT. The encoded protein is CASSHRKGPSNTGELFF.

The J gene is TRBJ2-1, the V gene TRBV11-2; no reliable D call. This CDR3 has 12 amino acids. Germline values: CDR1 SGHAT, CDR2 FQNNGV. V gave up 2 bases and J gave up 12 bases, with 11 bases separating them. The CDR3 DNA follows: TGTGCCAGCAGCTTAAGGCCGGATGGGCAGTTCTTC. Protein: CASSLRPDGQFF.

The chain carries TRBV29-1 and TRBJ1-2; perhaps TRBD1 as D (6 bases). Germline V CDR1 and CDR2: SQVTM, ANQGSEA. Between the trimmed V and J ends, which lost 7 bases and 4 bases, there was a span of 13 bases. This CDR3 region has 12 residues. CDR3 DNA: TGCAGCGCCTCGGACAGCAGCTATGGCTACACCTTC. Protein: CSASDSSYGYTF.